The 18 T cell receptor beta chains below come from one sample, sequenced in a study of blood T cells in healthy people across ages. It was with a sample-barcoded 5' primer and a J-beta primer mix that a second PCR of about 7 to 12 cycles was run. TCRdb reprocessed the 5' RACE reads via MiXCR and lists one record per CDR3 protein. The sample has some 1.7 million distinct CDR3 sequences; roughly 27% are singletons. Input material: blood. All receptors come from a woman aged 30 to 39 in good health.

The V gene is TRBV6-8, the J gene TRBJ2-5; TRBD2 matches 10 bases. The ends lost 2 bases at V and 3 bases at J; junction bases unmatched: 12. Germline CDR1 MNHGY, CDR2 SAAAGT. The CDR3 runs 18 residues. In DNA form, the CDR3 reads TGTGCCAGCAGTTACGCCTTAACGGGACTAGCGAAGGAAGAGACCCAGTACTTC. Its protein product is CASSYALTGLAKEETQYF.

The V gene is TRBV5-5, the J gene TRBJ2-7; TRBD1 matches 8 bases. Germline V gives CDR1 SGHKS, CDR2 YYEKEE (reference sequence). The V gene end was trimmed by 4 bases and the J gene end by 0 bases; junction bases not matched to a gene: 9. This CDR3 has 16 amino acids. CDR3 residues: CASSTTGGPSSYEQYF. The CDR3 nucleotides read TGTGCCAGCAGCACCACAGGGGGTCCGAGCTCCTACGAGCAGTACTTC.

The sample holds many counts of this clonotype. V and J are TRBV12-3 or TRBV12-4 and TRBJ2-7; D uncertain. Trimming took 0 bases from V and 2 from J, leaving 8 bases between them. The CDR3 spans 14 residues. DNA for the CDR3: TGTGCCAGCAGTTTAGCGGTTACGGCCTACGAGCAGTACTTC. It translates to CASSLAVTAYEQYF.

On this clonotype: A read error may produce the germline difference seen at one junction end. The V call is TRBV4-1, the J call TRBJ2-3; 9 bases line up with TRBD2. The CDR3 has 16 residues. CDR1 and CDR2 (germline): MGHRA, YSYEKL. CDR3 in amino acids: CSSSRGSGGSTDTQYF. CDR3 nucleotides: TGCTCCAGCAGCCGCGGGAGCGGGGGGAGCACGGATACGCAGTATTTT.

This sequence joins TRBV7-9 and TRBJ1-1; a weak D match, TRBD1 (6 bases). V was trimmed by 5 bases and J by 0 bases, leaving 16 bases between them. The V gene's germline CDR1 is SEHNR and CDR2 FQNEAQ (reference sequence). The CDR3 totals 16 residues. This CDR3 is CASSVTRGHLNTEAFF. The CDR3 DNA is TGTGCCAGCAGCGTTACTAGGGGACACTTGAACACTGAAGCTTTCTTT.

This clonotype was observed at least ten times. The chain uses TRBV20-1 and TRBJ2-1; D uncertain. This CDR3 contains 12 residues. V was clipped by 4 bases and J by 4 bases, with 8 bases between them. The germline V gene has CDR1 DFQATT and CDR2 SNEGSKA (reference sequence). The CDR3 nucleotides are TGCAGTGCTATTCAAGCGTACAATGAGCAGTTCTTC. This encodes CSAIQAYNEQFF.

With regard to this clonotype: One junction end does not reproduce the germline sequence, and a read error may be involved. This chain links TRBV9 with TRBJ2-3; 9 positions agree with TRBD2. In germline, CDR1 is SGDLS, CDR2 YYNGEE. The CDR3 has 16 amino acids. In DNA form, the CDR3 reads TGTGCCAGCAGCCTGGGGCTAGCGGGGAGCACAGATGCGCAGTATTTT. Amino acids: CASSLGLAGSTDAQYF.

The chain couples TRBV4-3 to TRBJ1-2, with 9 bases matching TRBD1. J gave up 4 bases and V 0 bases, and 12 bases lay outside the gene matches. The length of the CDR3 is 18 residues. Germline CDR1 and CDR2: LGHNA and YSLEER. The CDR3 here is CASSQDGTGLSSGYGYTF. The CDR3 DNA reads as TGCGCCAGCAGCCAAGACGGGACAGGGCTCTCGTCGGGCTATGGCTACACCTTC.

The gene calls are TRBV14 and TRBJ2-1, with D hard to call. The germline V gene has CDR1 SGHDN and CDR2 FVKESK. Trimming took off 4 bases at V and 3 bases at J, with 10 bases between the two ends. The CDR3 length is 14 residues. This CDR3 is CASSPMLLYNEQFF. CDR3 sequence (DNA): TGTGCCAGCAGCCCCATGCTACTCTACAATGAGCAGTTCTTC.

This clonotype was detected only once. This may be a read error, as it is one base from a much larger clone. The chain recombines TRBV11-1 with TRBJ2-1, with D perhaps matching TRBD1 or TRBD2 (7 bases each). Germline CDR1 reads SGHAT; CDR2 reads FQDESV (reference sequence). Trimming took off 4 bases at V and 9 bases at J, with 10 bases between the two ends. CDR3 length equals 12 residues. The CDR3, as DNA: TGTGCCAGCAGCTGGGAGGGGGCTGAGCAGTTCTTC. Translation gives CASSWEGAEQFF.

This clonotype was picked up a small number of times. This rearrangement joins TRBV7-9 to TRBJ2-1; TRBD2 is a possible D gene (6 bases). Deletions cut 8 bases from V and 6 bases from J, with 20 bases between. Germline V CDR1 and CDR2: SEHNR, FQNEAQ (reference sequence). The CDR3 contains 15 residues. The CDR3 loop reads CASLQGLRSSNEQFF. CDR3 DNA sequence: TGTGCCAGCTTGCAGGGACTGAGAAGCAGCAATGAGCAGTTCTTC.

This clonotype has just a few counts. V gene TRBV20-1 combines with J gene TRBJ1-2, with 8 nucleotides matching TRBD1. This CDR3 spans 12 amino acids. Germline CDR1 reads DFQATT; CDR2 reads SNEGSKA (reference sequence). V was pared by 3 bases and J by 6 bases, with 3 bases of the junction left unmatched. For the CDR3, the DNA is TGCAGTGCTAGCAGGGGGCAGGATGGCTACACCTTC. Translating gives CSASRGQDGYTF.

The V and J genes are TRBV29-1 and TRBJ2-5; D may be TRBD1 (6 bases). Looked up from germline, CDR1 is SQVTM and CDR2 is ANQGSEA. The CDR3 totals 13 residues. Deletions cut 7 bases from V and 11 bases from J, with 23 bases between. For the CDR3, the DNA is TGCAGCGCCGACAGGAGCTCCTACAATGAGCAGTACTTC. It specifies CSADRSSYNEQYF. The variable domain in full, completed from reference TRBV29-1 and TRBJ2-5, reads SAVISQKPSRDICQRGTSLTIQCQVDSQVTMMFWYRQQPGQSLTLIATANQGSEATYESGFVIDKFPISRPNLTFSTLTVSNMSPEDSSIYLCSADRSSYNEQYFGPGTRLLVL.

This clonotype appeared a single time. In this CDR3 the conserved last residue, phenylalanine or tryptophan, is missing, so a read error is likely. The genes are TRBV10-2 and TRBJ2-4; D ambiguous. CDR1 is WSHSY and CDR2 is SAAADI in the germline V gene. This CDR3 has 16 amino acids. Trimming removed 6 bases at V and 1 base at J, with 16 bases between. CDR3 DNA sequence: TGCGCCAGCAGCGAGATGGACCAAGGGGCCAAAAACATTCAGTACTGC. Its protein is CASSEMDQGAKNIQYC.

V gene TRBV12-3 or TRBV12-4 combines with J gene TRBJ2-3; D possibly corresponds to TRBD1 (6 bases). The CDR3 loop spans 16 amino acids. Trimming pared 6 bases from V and 4 bases from J, leaving 20 bases between. The CDR3 is CASSPQGWASPDTQYF. In DNA form, the CDR3 reads TGTGCCAGCAGCCCCCAGGGGTGGGCTAGTCCAGATACGCAGTATTTT.

V gene TRBV5-8 combines with J gene TRBJ2-2; D is ambiguous. From germline, CDR1 is SGHTS and CDR2 YDEGEE. Trimming shortened V by 0 bases and J by 4 bases, and 13 bases separated the two germline ends. CDR3 size: 16 residues. The CDR3 DNA is TGTGCCAGCAGCTTGGGGTTGACAAGACGCACCGGGGAGCTGTTTTTT. Its protein product is CASSLGLTRRTGELFF. Full variable domain (missing parts from reference TRBV5-8 and TRBJ2-2): EAGVTQSPTHLIKTRGQQATLRCSPISGHTSVYWYQQALGLGLQFLLWYDEGEERNRGNFPPRFSGRQFPNYSSELNVNALELEDSALYLCASSLGLTRRTGELFFGEGSRLTVL.

This clonotype appeared many times. This chain joins TRBV7-2 and TRBJ2-5, with 10 bases matching TRBD2. The CDR3 runs 15 residues. The germline V gene has CDR1 SGHTA and CDR2 FQGNSA. Trimming at V came to 4 bases and at J to 1 base, leaving 3 bases not matched to a gene. CDR3: CASSSLAGGQETQYF. In DNA form, the CDR3 reads TGTGCCAGCAGCTCGTTAGCGGGGGGCCAAGAGACCCAGTACTTC.

The chain couples TRBV12-3 or TRBV12-4 to TRBJ2-2, with 10 bases aligning to TRBD2. The CDR3 runs to 15 residues. Trimming cost V 5 bases and J 6 bases; bases outside gene matches: 6. CDR3 sequence (DNA): TGTGCCAGCAGTCCCTCTAGCGGGAGCGCCGGGGAGCTGTTTTTT. Translated, it gives CASSPSSGSAGELFF.